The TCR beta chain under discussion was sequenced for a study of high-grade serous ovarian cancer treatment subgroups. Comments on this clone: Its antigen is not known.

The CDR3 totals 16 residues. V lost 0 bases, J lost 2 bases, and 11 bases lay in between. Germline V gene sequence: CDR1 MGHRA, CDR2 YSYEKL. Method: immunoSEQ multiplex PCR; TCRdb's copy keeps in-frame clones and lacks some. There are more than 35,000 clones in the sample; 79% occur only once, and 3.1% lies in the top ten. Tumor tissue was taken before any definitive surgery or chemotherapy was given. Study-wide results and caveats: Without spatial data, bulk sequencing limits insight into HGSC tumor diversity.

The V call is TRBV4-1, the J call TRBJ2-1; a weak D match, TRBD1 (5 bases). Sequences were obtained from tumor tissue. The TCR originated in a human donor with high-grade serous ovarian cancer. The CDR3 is CASSQDPRVTYNEQFF. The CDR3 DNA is TGCGCCAGCAGCCAAGATCCCAGGGTAACCTACAATGAGCAGTTCTTC.